What follows describes a single T cell receptor (beta chain). The sample comes from a study of technical replicates of blood from several donors. Looked up from germline, CDR1 is PRHDT and CDR2 is FYEKMQ (reference sequence). Trimming stripped 0 bases from V and 7 bases from J, with 22 bases between. The CDR3 is made up of 17 amino acids. TCRdb keeps only in-frame clones here, not all; method: immunoSEQ multiplex PCR. The table shows about 16,000 clones, with about 89% occurring only once. The sequence came from a human donor in good health. Sequencing used PBMCs. The V and J genes are TRBV13 and TRBJ2-7, with D possibly matching TRBD2 (7 bases). The CDR3 region has the DNA TGTGCCAGCAGCTTAGGAGGGGGGGGAGCCTATCCGGGAGAGCAGTACTTC. Amino acids: CASSLGGGGAYPGEQYF. Combining the CDR3 with reference TRBV13 and TRBJ2-7 gives the whole variable domain AAGVIQSPRHLIKEKRETATLKCYPIPRHDTVYWYQQGPGQDPQFLISFYEKMQSDKGSIPDRFSAQQFSDYHSELNMSSLELGDSALYFCASSLGGGGAYPGEQYFGPGTRLTVT.